Ten or more counts support the clone carrying this T cell receptor beta chain. The data are from a study of patients and donors after allogeneic stem cell transplantation. V lost 4 bases, J lost 1 base, and 11 bases lay in between. The CDR3 sequence is 14 residues long. Germline V lookup: CDR1 SGHKS, CDR2 YYEKEE (reference sequence). Each CDR3 protein gets one entry after TCRdb re-called the RT-PCR reads with MiXCR. The sample holds about 400,000 distinct CDR3 sequences, 16% seen once. Sequenced input: blood, either unsorted or a sorted T cell fraction (not recorded which). The source is a human donor who was either an allogeneic HSCT recipient or a stem cell or donor lymphocyte infusion donor (not recorded which). It is not recorded whose cells these are; they may come from a transplant donor. The chain carries TRBV5-5 and TRBJ2-5; D might be TRBD1 or TRBD2, each matching 5 bases. CDR3 region: CASSPIGAQETQYF. The CDR3 DNA reads TGTGCCAGCAGCCCGATCGGGGCCCAAGAGACCCAGTACTTC. Variable domain in full (rest from reference TRBV5-5 and TRBJ2-5): DAGVTQSPTHLIKTRGQQVTLRCSPISGHKSVSWYQQVLGQGPQFIFQYYEKEERGRGNFPDRFSARQFPNYSSELNVNALLLGDSALYLCASSPIGAQETQYFGPGTRLLVL.